The following is a TCR beta chain sequence with its context. This entry is derived from a study of metastatic and nonmetastatic thyroid tumors. The CDR3 has 13 residues. Trimming cost V 4 bases and J 1 base, with 7 bases left between them. Germline V CDR1 and CDR2: SGHVS, FNYEAQ. TCRdb re-called clones from the PCR reads using MiXCR. The sample holds thousands of clones; around 32% are singletons and the top ten take roughly 48%. No patient received treatment before thyroid surgery. The J gene is TRBJ1-1, the V gene TRBV7-6; D is ambiguous. This sequence was found in a male donor with papillary thyroid cancer or a benign thyroid nodule (not recorded which). Some clones in this sample may be carry-over from other donors' samples. Material for sequencing was adjacent normal tissue. CDR3 region: CASSSQENTEAFF. The CDR3 coding sequence is TGTGCCAGCAGCTCTCAGGAGAACACTGAAGCTTTCTTT.